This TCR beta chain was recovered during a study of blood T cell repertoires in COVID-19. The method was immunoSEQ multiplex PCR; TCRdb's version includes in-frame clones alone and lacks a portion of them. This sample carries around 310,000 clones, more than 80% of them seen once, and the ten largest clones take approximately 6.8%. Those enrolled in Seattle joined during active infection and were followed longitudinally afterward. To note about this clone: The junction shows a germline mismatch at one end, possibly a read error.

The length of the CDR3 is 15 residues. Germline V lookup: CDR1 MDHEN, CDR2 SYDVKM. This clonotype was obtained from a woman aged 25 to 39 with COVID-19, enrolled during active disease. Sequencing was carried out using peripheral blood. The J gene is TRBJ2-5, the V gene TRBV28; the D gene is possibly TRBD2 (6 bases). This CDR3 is CASSILLGEVETRYF. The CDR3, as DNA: TGTGCCAGCAGTATTCTCCTCGGGGAGGTAGAGACCCGGTACTTC.